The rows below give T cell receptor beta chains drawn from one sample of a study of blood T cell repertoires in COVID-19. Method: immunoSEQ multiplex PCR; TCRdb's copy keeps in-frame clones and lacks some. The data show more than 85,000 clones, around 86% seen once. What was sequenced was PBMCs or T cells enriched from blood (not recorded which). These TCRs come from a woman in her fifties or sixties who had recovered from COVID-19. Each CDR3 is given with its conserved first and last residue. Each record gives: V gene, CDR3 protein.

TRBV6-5	CASSYRDSTYNEQFF
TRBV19	CASSIAGGRETQYF
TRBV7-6	CASSLEAGTGPGELFF
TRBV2	CASRGTGFNEKLFF
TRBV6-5	CASTPGGGYGYTF
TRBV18	CASSPQLDRSRNTIYF
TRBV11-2	CASSPGIQTYEQYF
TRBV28	CASSLSVIAGGPRTGELFF
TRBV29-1	CSVRPGDSNEKLFF
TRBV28	CASSLGGGGRVYTF
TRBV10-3	CAIKQTSGGSYEQYF
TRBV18	CASSPQVDANYGYTF
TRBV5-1	CASSPGPNQPQHF
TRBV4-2	CASSESGLATDTQYF
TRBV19	CASRIGGSEATQYF
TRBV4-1	CASSQVPLGPGSTDTQYF
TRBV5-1	CASSFQSSTGAGTEAFF
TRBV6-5	CASSYSHREPQHF
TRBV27	CASNPGNTGELFF
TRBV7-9	CASSLANAGQDEQYF
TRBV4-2	CASSQEGMASGGAKGTGELFF
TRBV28	CASSGLGGNQPQHF
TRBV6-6	CASSYLAGGGNEQFF
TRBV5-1	CASSLVGASGELFF
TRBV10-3	CAISVGGAEAFF
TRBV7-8	CASSPSYSNQPQHF
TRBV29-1	CSVRPGTEAFF
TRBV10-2	CASSGSRQGSGQYF
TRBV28	CASSLGGRGYRTDTQYF
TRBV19	CASSIYLGSEQYF
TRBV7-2	CASSRRQTSEAFF
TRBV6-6	CASQGLSFMAGELFF
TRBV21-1	CASSKWRGTWDRLPRGTF
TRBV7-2	CASSLGRGAQYGYTF
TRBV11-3	CASSEGQLGTEAFF
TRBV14	CASSQRRRNTEAFF
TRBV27	CASSTGQDTYEQYF
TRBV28	CASSPHLPGLDSYEQYF
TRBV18	CASSPGTGAYEQYF
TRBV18	CASSPIQGDTEAFF
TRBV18	CASSEITGGEPGYTF
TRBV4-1	CASSPRGVSATNEKLFF
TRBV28	CASSFQGRNSPLHF
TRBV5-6	CASSLLGQLEAFF
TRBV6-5	CASSYVLAGYNEQFF
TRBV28	CASSPGTAGEQFF
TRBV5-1	CASCTSGGAEETQYF
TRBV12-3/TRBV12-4	CASSLTEAGGYTF
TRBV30	CAWRSGVDGSPLHF
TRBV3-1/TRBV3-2	CASSQGGTGELFF
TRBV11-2	CASSPYRNEAFF
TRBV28	CASRLSYSATNEKLFF
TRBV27	CASSLLAGVVGELFF
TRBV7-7	CASSAGQGVTGELFF